Below, 29 T cell receptor beta chains from the same sample are listed, as sequenced in a study of cytomegalovirus exposure and HLA in healthy donors. Amplification used 60 Vbeta primers and 13 Jbeta primers. Assay used: immunoSEQ multiplex PCR; TCRdb lists only in-frame clones, some missing. The profile shows 90,000 to 120,000 clones, about 81% of them singletons. Sequencing was done on a sample of PBMCs. These receptors were collected from a man aged 30-40 years in good health and CMV-seropositive.

The sample holds one count of this clone. CDR3 sequence reads: CANPRGGGSNQPQHF. CDR3 coding DNA: TGTGCCAACCCCAGGGGAGGGGGTAGCAATCAGCCCCAGCATTTT. This chain connects TRBV27 to TRBJ1-5, with a possible D match to TRBD1 (6 bases). The CDR3 sequence is 15 residues long. Trimming stripped 10 bases from V and 0 bases from J, with 16 bases between. Germline lookup yields CDR1 MNHEY and CDR2 SMNVEV (reference sequence).

The genes are TRBV28 and TRBJ2-7; 10 positions agree with TRBD2. The CDR3 runs 16 residues. Unmatched junction bases numbered 10, after V lost 6 bases and J lost 2 bases. CDR1 and CDR2 from the germline V gene are MDHEN and SYDVKM. CDR3 sequence (DNA): TGTGCCAGCAGATCCCCTATAAGCGGGGGGGCCTACGAGCAGTACTTC. Its protein is CASRSPISGGAYEQYF.

With regard to this clone: The junction and the germline gene differ at one end; a read error may be behind it. The chain employs TRBV7-9 and TRBJ2-4; D is perhaps TRBD2 (5 bases). Germline V gives CDR1 SEHNR, CDR2 FQNEAQ (reference sequence). This CDR3 region has 13 residues. CDR3: CSSSLDASGIQYF. The DNA for the CDR3 is TGTTCCAGCAGCCTCGATGCATCGGGGATTCAGTACTTC.

This clone was counted only a few times. The chain has TRBV5-1 and TRBJ2-5; 8 nucleotides line up with TRBD2. With V trimmed by 2 bases and J by 4 bases, 4 bases remained unmatched. This CDR3 has 14 residues. Germline V lookup: CDR1 SGHRS, CDR2 YFSETQ. In DNA, the CDR3 is TGCGCCAGCAGCTTCGGGGGGGGGTTAGAGACCCAGTACTTC. Translation gives CASSFGGGLETQYF.

The CDR3 DNA reads TGTGCCAGCAGCCCTCCAGGGACTGAAGCTTTCTTT. It encodes CASSPPGTEAFF. V and J are TRBV9 and TRBJ1-1, with D possibly TRBD1 on 5 matching bases. Per germline, CDR1 SGDLS and CDR2 YYNGEE. V lost 4 bases, J lost 5 bases, and 9 bases lay in between. The CDR3 is 12 amino acids.

The CDR3 bases are TGTGCCAGCAGCCCCACAGCGGGGGCCTCGAACACCGGGGAGCTGTTTTTT. Its translation: CASSPTAGASNTGELFF. The chain employs TRBV5-4 and TRBJ2-2; the match to TRBD2 covers 8 bases. The CDR3 contains 17 residues. CDR1 is SGHNT and CDR2 is YYREEE in the germline V gene (reference sequence). The ends lost 4 bases at V and 0 bases at J; junction bases unmatched: 8.

The chain recombines TRBV5-6 with TRBJ2-5, with D possibly TRBD2 on 6 matching bases. The CDR3 has 16 residues. Germline V lookup: CDR1 SGHDT, CDR2 YYEEEE. Deletions cut 3 bases from V and 4 bases from J, with 19 bases between. The CDR3 DNA is TGTGCCAGCAGCTCTGGAGCGGGCAGGGCGGGAGAGACCCAGTACTTC. It encodes CASSSGAGRAGETQYF.

This clone was detected only once. At one end the junction does not follow the germline gene, possibly because of a read error. The V gene is TRBV7-9, the J gene TRBJ2-7; the D gene is possibly TRBD1 (6 bases). The CDR3 has 15 amino acids. The germline CDR1 and CDR2 sequences are SEHNR and FQNEAQ (reference sequence). The CDR3 coding sequence is TGTTCCAGCAGCTTAAATTCAGACAGGAGGTACGAGCAGTACTTC. Protein product: CSSSLNSDRRYEQYF.

Points on this clone: This specimen includes other DNA sequences encoding the same CDR3. This chain joins TRBV10-1 and TRBJ2-7; TRBD1 aligns across 8 bases. Trimming removed 7 bases from V and 6 bases from J; junction bases left unmatched: 11. The CDR3 contains 14 residues. Germline V lookup: CDR1 WNHNN, CDR2 SYGVQD (reference sequence). The CDR3: CASTPRGTGGEQYF. The CDR3 DNA reads as TGCGCCAGCACCCCCAGGGGGACAGGCGGCGAGCAGTACTTC.

This CDR3 reads CASSSGTSGGAREQYF. For the CDR3, the DNA is TGTGCCAGCAGCTCCGGGACTAGCGGGGGGGCCAGAGAGCAGTACTTC. The chain recombines TRBV7-2 with TRBJ2-7; TRBD2 agrees at 16 bases. Germline V gives CDR1 SGHTA, CDR2 FQGNSA. V gave up 4 bases and J gave up 7 bases; unmatched junction bases: 7. The CDR3 sequence is 16 residues long. Looking up the rest from reference TRBV7-2 and TRBJ2-7 gives the full variable domain: GAGVSQSPSNKVTEKGKDVELRCDPISGHTALYWYRQSLGQGLEFLIYFQGNSAPDKSGLPSDRFSAERTGGSVSTLTIQRTQQEDSAVYLCASSSGTSGGAREQYFGPGTRLTVT.

This clone was recorded only once. The rearrangement uses TRBV5-1 and TRBJ1-4, with D unresolved. Trimming took 6 bases from V and 3 from J, leaving 27 bases between them. The CDR3 contains 19 residues. CDR1 is SGHRS, CDR2 YFSETQ, per germline. The CDR3: CASTPAGSVLPGSNEKLFF. The CDR3, as DNA: TGCGCCAGCACACCCGCCGGCAGCGTACTCCCCGGGTCTAATGAAAAACTGTTTTTT.

The gene calls are TRBV6-1 and TRBJ2-2, with TRBD1 matching 10 bases. The trim removed 10 bases at V and 7 bases at J, leaving 12 bases unmatched. Germline V lookup: CDR1 MNHNS, CDR2 SASEGT. This CDR3 has 15 amino acids. The CDR3 DNA is TGTGCCACGTCCGAGCGACAGGGGGCTATCGGGGAGCTGTTTTTT. This gives the protein CATSERQGAIGELFF.

The V call is TRBV19, the J call TRBJ1-2; 8 bases map to TRBD1. Germline lookup yields CDR1 LNHDA and CDR2 SQIVND (reference sequence). V dropped 3 bases and J dropped 8; count of bases not matched to a gene: 8. The CDR3 sequence is 14 residues long. The CDR3 region is CASSIPPGTGGYTF. CDR3 nucleotides: TGTGCCAGTAGTATCCCCCCCGGGACAGGCGGCTACACCTTC.

In the case of this clone: Other DNA sequences in this specimen translate into the identical CDR3. The chain is built from TRBV6-1 and TRBJ1-2; possible D gene TRBD1, 5 bases. The CDR3 loop spans 11 amino acids. CDR1 and CDR2 (germline): MNHNS, SASEGT. The V end lost 6 bases, the J end lost 4 bases, and 6 bases lay between the germline ends. The CDR3 DNA follows: TGTGCCAGCAGCCAGGGCTATGGCTACACCTTC. Encoded protein: CASSQGYGYTF.

The V call is TRBV5-6, the J call TRBJ2-5; 10 nucleotides line up with TRBD2. Germline loops: CDR1 SGHDT, CDR2 YYEEEE. The CDR3 has 16 residues. Trimming removed 3 bases from V and 3 bases from J; junction bases left unmatched: 8. CDR3 sequence (DNA): TGTGCCAGCAGCTATCTAGCGGGGGCGAAGAAAGAGACCCAGTACTTC. Translating it yields CASSYLAGAKKETQYF.

The chain joins TRBV7-9 to TRBJ1-2; 9 positions match TRBD1. The length of the CDR3 is 14 residues. Germline values: CDR1 SEHNR, CDR2 FQNEAQ (reference sequence). V was clipped by 6 bases and J by 8 bases; unmatched bases: 10. CDR3 loop: CASSPTDRGGGYTF. CDR3 nucleotide sequence: TGTGCCAGCAGTCCTACGGACAGGGGAGGAGGCTACACCTTC. Based on the CDR3 plus reference TRBV7-9 and TRBJ1-2, the full variable domain is DTGVSQNPRHKITKRGQNVTFRCDPISEHNRLYWYRQTLGQGPEFLTYFQNEAQLEKSRLLSDRFSAERPKGSFSTLEIQRTEQGDSAMYLCASSPTDRGGGYTFGSGTRLTVV.

This clone came up once. The chain joins TRBV7-8 to TRBJ2-3, with TRBD2 as a possible D gene (6 bases). Germline V CDR1 and CDR2: SGHVS, FQNEAQ. There are 11 residues in the CDR3. V shed 1 base and J shed 11 bases, with 7 bases lying between them. CDR3 sequence: CASSLGRGQYF. The CDR3, as DNA: TGTGCCAGCAGCTTAGGGCGGGGGCAGTATTTT. The variable domain in full, completed from reference TRBV7-8 and TRBJ2-3, reads GAGVSQSPRYKVAKRGQDVALRCDPISGHVSLFWYQQALGQGPEFLTYFQNEAQLDKSGLPSDRFFAERPEGSVSTLKIQRTQQEDSAVYLCASSLGRGQYFGPGTRLTVL.

This sequence joins TRBV19 and TRBJ2-7; 9 nucleotides line up with TRBD2. The CDR3 length is 14 residues. The germline gives CDR1 LNHDA, CDR2 SQIVND (reference sequence). The V gene end was trimmed by 5 bases and the J gene end by 1 base; junction bases not matched to a gene: 3. Written as DNA, the CDR3 is TGTGCCAGTAGTCCGGCGGGGGGGTCCTACGAGCAGTACTTC. Its translation: CASSPAGGSYEQYF.

The chain couples TRBV5-3 to TRBJ2-5, with 10 bases aligning to TRBD2. TRBV5-3 is marked as an open reading frame, function uncertain. The CDR3 totals 16 residues. With V trimmed by 4 bases and J by 9 bases, 15 bases remained unmatched. The CDR3 region is CARSGTLAGVPKAQYF. CDR3 bases: TGTGCCAGAAGCGGAACCCTAGCGGGGGTACCCAAGGCCCAGTACTTC.

The V gene is TRBV27, the J gene TRBJ1-2; 8 bases line up with TRBD1. Germline V gene sequence: CDR1 MNHEY, CDR2 SMNVEV (reference sequence). The CDR3 length is 15 residues. V lost 5 bases, J lost 3 bases, and 8 bases stayed unmatched. The CDR3 sequence is CASSLGPGGDYGYTF. DNA of the CDR3: TGTGCCAGCAGTCTCGGTCCAGGGGGCGACTATGGCTACACCTTC.

This chain connects TRBV5-1 to TRBJ2-1, with 11 bases aligning to TRBD2. V was clipped by 4 bases and J by 4 bases; unmatched bases: 4. Germline CDR1 and CDR2: SGHRS and YFSETQ. The CDR3 sequence is 15 residues long. Here the CDR3 DNA reads TGCGCCAGCAGCCAACTAGCGGGGGCTTACAATGAGCAGTTCTTC. Its protein product is CASSQLAGAYNEQFF.

The CDR3 DNA reads as TGTGCCAGCAGCTTAGGGTATAGCGGGAGTTCCTACAATGAGCAGTTCTTC. This sequence encodes CASSLGYSGSSYNEQFF. This chain joins TRBV7-9 and TRBJ2-1, with 9 bases fitting TRBD2. CDR1 SEHNR and CDR2 FQNEAQ come from the germline V gene (reference sequence). CDR3 length: 17 amino acids. The J segment lost 1 base and the V segment lost 1 base, leaving 5 bases of the junction unmatched.

V gene TRBV4-1 combines with J gene TRBJ1-5; TRBD1 is a possible D gene (5 bases). Germline CDR1 MGHRA, CDR2 YSYEKL. The CDR3 has 15 residues. Trimming left V 2 bases short and J 1 base short, with 9 bases between. In DNA, the CDR3 is TGCGCCAGCAGCCAACTGCAGGGAAGCAATCAGCCCCAGCATTTT. It is translated as CASSQLQGSNQPQHF.

The chain uses TRBV6-5 and TRBJ2-7; the match to TRBD1 covers 9 bases. The CDR3 runs to 14 residues. The junction had 7 bases not matched to a gene; V was cut back by 6 bases and J by 4 bases. Germline values: CDR1 MNHEY, CDR2 SVGAGI. In DNA, the CDR3 is TGTGCCAGCAGCCGAGGACAGGGGATGTACGAGCAGTACTTC. This codes for CASSRGQGMYEQYF.

The chain carries TRBV6-5 and TRBJ2-7; tentatively, D is TRBD1 (6 bases). Germline values: CDR1 MNHEY, CDR2 SVGAGI. The CDR3 runs 13 residues. V was clipped by 2 bases and J by 10 bases, with 15 bases between them. The CDR3 bases are TGTGCCAGCAGTTACGGCCAGGGGAAAGTTCAGTACTTC. Amino acid sequence: CASSYGQGKVQYF.

This clone has just one count. This CDR3 reads CASSLDRGGSPLHF. CDR3 in DNA: TGTGCCAGCAGTTTAGATAGGGGAGGTTCACCCCTCCACTTT. The gene calls are TRBV27 and TRBJ1-6, with D possibly matching TRBD1 (5 bases). Germline CDR1 reads MNHEY; CDR2 reads SMNVEV (reference sequence). V was clipped by 2 bases and J by 9 bases, with 11 bases between them. The CDR3 spans 14 residues.

The CDR3 sequence: CASSPGYNYNEQFF. The CDR3 DNA is TGCGCCAGCAGTCCGGGATATAATTACAATGAGCAGTTCTTC. The J gene is TRBJ2-1, the V gene TRBV5-1; a weak D match, TRBD2 (5 bases). The CDR3 consists of 14 residues. The germline CDR1 and CDR2 sequences are SGHRS and YFSETQ. V lost 5 bases to trimming and J lost 4 bases, with 13 bases between them. The full variable domain, in which reference TRBV5-1 and TRBJ2-1 provide the parts outside the CDR3, is KAGVTQTPRYLIKTRGQQVTLSCSPISGHRSVSWYQQTPGQGLQFLFEYFSETQRNKGNFPGRFSGRQFSNSRSEMNVSTLELGDSALYLCASSPGYNYNEQFFGPGTRLTVL.

The chain combines TRBV6-5 with TRBJ2-3, with a tentative D call TRBD2 (5 bases). The length of the CDR3 is 13 residues. Germline CDR1 reads MNHEY; CDR2 reads SVGAGI. Trimming pared 6 bases from V and 3 bases from J, leaving 10 bases between. The CDR3: CASRRVGTDTQYF. For the CDR3, the DNA is TGTGCCAGCAGGCGGGTGGGTACAGATACGCAGTATTTT.

This chain joins TRBV5-1 and TRBJ2-7; 10 bases line up with TRBD1. This CDR3 region has 17 residues. The V gene end was trimmed by 4 bases and the J gene end by 3 bases; junction bases not matched to a gene: 13. From germline, CDR1 is SGHRS and CDR2 YFSETQ. The CDR3 DNA is TGCGCCAGCAGCCCGAAAGGGGGGGGACAGGGGCACTACGAGCAGTACTTC. It is translated as CASSPKGGGQGHYEQYF.